This TCR beta chain emerged from a study of PD-1 blockade in classical Hodgkin lymphoma. Regarding the study as a whole: Lower baseline TCR diversity marked trial partial responders and progressors.

The table came from immunoSEQ multiplex PCR; TCRdb's copy has only in-frame clones and leaves some out. The sample has about 93,000 clones, roughly 79% seen once. As concerns this clone: Antigen specificity is unknown.

Every patient relapsed after autologous stem cell transplantation, and brentuximab vedotin exposure varied. The CDR3 extends over 14 amino acids. Germline CDR1 reads SGHNT; CDR2 reads YENEEA. Trimming removed 5 bases at V and 5 bases at J, with 12 bases between. This clonotype originated in a human donor with classical Hodgkin lymphoma. The chain joins TRBV11-3 to TRBJ2-2; possibly TRBD2 for D (6 bases). The sequenced sample was peripheral blood mononuclear cells (PBMCs), obtained before the second cycle of nivolumab. Written as DNA, the CDR3 is TGTGCCAGCAGCCGCCGGCGGGATACCGGGGAGCTGTTTTTT. Its translation is CASSRRRDTGELFF.